This T cell receptor (beta chain) was observed in a study of cytomegalovirus exposure and HLA in healthy donors. The CDR3 length is 17 residues. Germline V gene lookup returns CDR1 ENHRY and CDR2 SYGVKD. V dropped 0 bases and J dropped 4; count of bases not matched to a gene: 8. The PCR used 60 Vbeta and 13 Jbeta primers. Sequencing was performed with immunoSEQ multiplex PCR; in TCRdb, only in-frame clones are kept and a portion is missing. Here the sample spans 200,000 to 300,000 clones, roughly 73% being singletons. Remarks on this clone: What it binds is unknown.

Findings of the study overall: Available immune exposure information was restricted to CMV serostatus only. In a later analysis, common viral pathogens appeared linked to several of the most significant clusters.

The chain combines TRBV10-3 with TRBJ1-2, with 10 positions matching TRBD1. This sequence originates from a boy between 10 and 17 years old in good health and CMV-seronegative. The sequenced sample was PBMCs. The chain's CDR3 is CAISESTTGGLFYGYTF. The CDR3 bases are TGTGCCATCAGTGAGTCGACGACAGGGGGCCTTTTCTATGGCTACACCTTC.